This T cell receptor beta chain was observed in a study of early T cells in non-severe SARS-CoV-2 infection. Study background: From unsorted whole blood, bulk RNA was sequenced, and the chains remained unpaired.

This CDR3 has 15 residues. Per germline, CDR1 DFQATT and CDR2 SNEGSKA (reference sequence). Trimming at V came to 5 bases and at J to 4 bases, leaving 9 bases not matched to a gene. This clonotype appeared a few times. Each cDNA molecule carried a unique molecular identifier. TCRdb re-called the 5' RACE reads with MiXCR, one entry per CDR3 protein. The data show about 52,000 distinct CDR3 sequences, with roughly 9.6% seen just once and about 13% held by the top ten. The V gene is TRBV20-1, the J gene TRBJ2-3; 10 bases line up with TRBD2. This receptor was obtained from an adult who was a healthcare worker with PCR-confirmed SARS-CoV-2 infection or an uninfected control (not recorded which). The sequenced sample consisted of whole blood. CDR3 sequence reads: CSARTSGRDPDTQYF. Written as DNA, the CDR3 is TGCAGTGCTCGAACCAGCGGGAGGGATCCAGATACGCAGTATTTT.